Given below is one T cell receptor beta chain in context. The authors ran the assay at deep level. Some 30,000 T cell genomes, or approximately 0.2 ug DNA, went into the sorted-subset replicate PCRs. Generated by immunoSEQ multiplex PCR, the TCRdb table keeps only in-frame clones and is missing some. The profile covers about 1,900,000 clones, with approximately 94% appearing a single time and 1% to 1.5% taken by the ten largest. This entry comes from a study of shared clonotypes between healthy human individuals. Study context: For every donor, three CD4 naive, three CD4 memory, two CD8 naive and one CD8 memory plates were used.

Trimming took 4 bases from V and 5 from J; bases not matched to a gene: 10. CDR3 length equals 15 residues. Germline CDR1 SEHNR, CDR2 FQNEAQ (reference sequence). CD45RO-negative CD8 cells positively selected for CCR7 made up the naive population, which excluded terminally differentiated effector memory CD45RA+ cells. The sample consisted of naive CD8+ T cells sorted from blood. V gene TRBV7-9 combines with J gene TRBJ1-2, with 7 bases that match TRBD1. The TCR originated in a man between 18 and 35 years old in good health. CDR3 sequence (DNA): TGTGCCAGCAGCTCAGTCACAGGGGAGGGGTATGGCTACACCTTC. This translates into CASSSVTGEGYGYTF.